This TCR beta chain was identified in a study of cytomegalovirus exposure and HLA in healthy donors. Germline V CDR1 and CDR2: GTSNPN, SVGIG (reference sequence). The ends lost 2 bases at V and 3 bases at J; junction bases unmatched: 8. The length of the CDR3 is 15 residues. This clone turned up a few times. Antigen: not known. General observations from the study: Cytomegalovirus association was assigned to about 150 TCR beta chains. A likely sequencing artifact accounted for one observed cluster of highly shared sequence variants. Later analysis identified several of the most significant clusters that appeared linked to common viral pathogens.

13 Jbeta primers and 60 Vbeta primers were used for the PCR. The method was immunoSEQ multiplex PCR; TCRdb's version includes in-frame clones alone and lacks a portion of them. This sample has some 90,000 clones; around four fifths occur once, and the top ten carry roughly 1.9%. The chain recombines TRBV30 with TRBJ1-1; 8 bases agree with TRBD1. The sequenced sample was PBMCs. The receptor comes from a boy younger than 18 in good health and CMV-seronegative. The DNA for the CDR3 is TGTGCCTGGAGTTCAGGGGGCAGTGGGGACACTGAAGCTTTCTTT. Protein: CAWSSGGSGDTEAFF.